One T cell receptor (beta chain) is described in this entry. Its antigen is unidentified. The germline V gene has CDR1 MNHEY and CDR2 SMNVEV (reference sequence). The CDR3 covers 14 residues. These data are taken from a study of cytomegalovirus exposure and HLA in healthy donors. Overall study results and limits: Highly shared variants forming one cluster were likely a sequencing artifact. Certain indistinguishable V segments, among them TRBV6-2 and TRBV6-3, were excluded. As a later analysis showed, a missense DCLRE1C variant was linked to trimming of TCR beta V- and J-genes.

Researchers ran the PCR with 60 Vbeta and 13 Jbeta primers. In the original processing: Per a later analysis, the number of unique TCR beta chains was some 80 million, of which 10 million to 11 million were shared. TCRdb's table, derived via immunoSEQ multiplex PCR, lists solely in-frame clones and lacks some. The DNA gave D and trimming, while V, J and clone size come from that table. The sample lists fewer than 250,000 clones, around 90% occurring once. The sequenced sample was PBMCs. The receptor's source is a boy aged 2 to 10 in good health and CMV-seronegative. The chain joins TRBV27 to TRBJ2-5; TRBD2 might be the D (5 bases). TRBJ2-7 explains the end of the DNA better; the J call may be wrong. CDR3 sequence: CASSSPGLSYEQYF. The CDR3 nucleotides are TGTGCCAGCAGTTCGCCGGGATTATCCTACGAGCAGTACTTC.